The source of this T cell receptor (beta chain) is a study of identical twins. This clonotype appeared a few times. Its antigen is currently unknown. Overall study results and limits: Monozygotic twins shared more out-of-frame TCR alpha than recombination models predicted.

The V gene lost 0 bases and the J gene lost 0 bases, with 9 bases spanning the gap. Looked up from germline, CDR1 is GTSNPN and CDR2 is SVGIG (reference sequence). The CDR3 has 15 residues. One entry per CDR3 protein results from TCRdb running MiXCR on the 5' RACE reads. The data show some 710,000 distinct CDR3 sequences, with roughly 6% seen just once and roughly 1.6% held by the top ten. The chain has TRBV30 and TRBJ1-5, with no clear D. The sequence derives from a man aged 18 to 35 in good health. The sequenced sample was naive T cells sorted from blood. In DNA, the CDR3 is TGTGCCTGGAGTGTAGGCAGCAATAGCAATCAGCCCCAGCATTTT. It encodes CAWSVGSNSNQPQHF.